This note documents a single T cell receptor (beta chain) sequence. Its antigen remains undetermined. No much larger clonotype is one base removed from it; base qualities were not supplied. The sample comes from a study of blood T cell repertoires in COVID-19 (dated by TCRdb to between 2020 and 2021). Regarding the study in general: Samples from collaborators originated in the United States, Italy and Spain and spanned both the acute and convalescent phases of COVID-19. The material from the prospective study consisted of cDNA or gDNA derived from T cells, B-cell-depleted T cells, or PBMCs. Subjects who had been exposed to COVID-19, were actively infected with it, or had recovered from it provided the deeply sampled blood TCRbeta repertoires that made up the dataset. The repertoires were released in a freely available public database meant as a resource for research on the immune response to SARS-CoV-2. The samples were drawn from the first 160 participants of the ongoing ImmuneRACE study and from 950 to 1,500 subjects provided by 6 global collaborators. Nearly every sample came with metadata listing a de-identified subject ID, COVID-19 status, age in years and sex. Where HLA class I and class II types were available, the types were taken from metadata supplied by the sample provider, not from assay-based typing. General findings and caveats noted by the study authors: How much clinical and demographic metadata was included differed by source and by participant, and the metadata was provided uncurated.

The immunoSEQ Assay, a bias-controlled multiplex PCR, was used to amplify TCRbeta CDR3 regions from genomic DNA. In the paper's pipeline: Within the assay, amplification of reference gene primers was used to estimate how many nucleated cells each sample contained. Sequence reads were collapsed and filtered to measure the absolute abundance of every unique TCRbeta CDR3 rearrangement. For each sample, productive Simpson clonality was calculated by taking the square root of Simpson's diversity index across productive rearrangements. The immuneACCESS repertoire file appears here via TCRdb, limited to in-frame rearrangements. These files lack a portion of the clones; in checked studies, under half of the deficit traces to unresolved V genes, and the cause of the others is not known. V and J calls and clone size are copied from that table; D and trimming were computed from the DNA. The sample table shows 200,000 to 250,000 clones, and approximately 83% are seen once. Of the sample, 4.8% falls within the top ten clones.

Participants in the prospective study were enrolled through a virtual design, were aged roughly 18 to 90 years, and lived in 24 United States geographic areas. In the prospective study, cohorts were assigned on the basis of participant-reported clinical history obtained from a screening survey and a study questionnaire. Exposed participants had been in contact, within 2 weeks of entering the study, with a person who had a PCR-confirmed or clinician-diagnosed case of COVID-19. Each participant in the prospective study had whole blood, serum and a nasopharyngeal or oropharyngeal swab collected by mobile phlebotomists. Prospective study participants could optionally give additional blood draws and questionnaires over an approximately two-month period. Before DNA extraction, blood samples from the prospective study were shipped at room temperature or frozen. From its cysteine to its phenylalanine, the CDR3 spans 16 amino acids. This entry keeps only the CDR3 DNA: 48 bases, framed from base 1. CDR1 ENHRY and CDR2 SYGVKD were looked up in the germline V gene. Deletion took 10 bases off V and 3 bases off J, with a span of 19 bases between the germline ends.

This TCR was sampled from a woman aged 50 to 60 who had been exposed to COVID-19. The sequenced sample consisted of PBMCs or T cells enriched from blood (not recorded which). The chain is encoded by TRBV10-3 joined to TRBJ1-6; TRBD1 could be the D gene, as 6 bases match. The CDR3: CATKGQGIDYNSPLHF. The DNA sequence reads TGTGCCACCAAAGGTCAGGGGATCGACTATAATTCACCCCTCCACTTT.